The T cell receptor beta chain under discussion was sequenced for a study of T cell responses to AZD1222 COVID-19 vaccine. General study findings and limits: Reports say nearly half of spike-specific TCRs go after unmutated variant regions. Across spike, vaccine-associated CD4 TCRs were found, dominant at 160-218 and 743-854. Spike-specific TCR breadth and depth were elevated following two AZD1222 doses. Of the AZD1222 recipients, only six were seropositive at baseline.

CDR3 size: 16 residues. Germline loops: CDR1 LNHDA, CDR2 SQIVND (reference sequence). Trimming cost V 3 bases and J 4 bases, with 17 bases left between them. For this clone: Its specificity is not known.

Clones were sequenced by immunoSEQ multiplex PCR, and TCRdb holds only the in-frame ones, with some missing. The sample lists around 140,000 clones; about 94% were seen once. This receptor was identified in an adult in good health. The V gene is TRBV19, the J gene TRBJ2-3; D ambiguous. The sample consisted of peripheral blood, taken on day 0 of AZD1222 vaccination. The CDR3 DNA sequence: TGTGCCAGTAGTATTCAAGGGTCGGGCGGATCAGATACGCAGTATTTT. It codes for CASSIQGSGGSDTQYF.